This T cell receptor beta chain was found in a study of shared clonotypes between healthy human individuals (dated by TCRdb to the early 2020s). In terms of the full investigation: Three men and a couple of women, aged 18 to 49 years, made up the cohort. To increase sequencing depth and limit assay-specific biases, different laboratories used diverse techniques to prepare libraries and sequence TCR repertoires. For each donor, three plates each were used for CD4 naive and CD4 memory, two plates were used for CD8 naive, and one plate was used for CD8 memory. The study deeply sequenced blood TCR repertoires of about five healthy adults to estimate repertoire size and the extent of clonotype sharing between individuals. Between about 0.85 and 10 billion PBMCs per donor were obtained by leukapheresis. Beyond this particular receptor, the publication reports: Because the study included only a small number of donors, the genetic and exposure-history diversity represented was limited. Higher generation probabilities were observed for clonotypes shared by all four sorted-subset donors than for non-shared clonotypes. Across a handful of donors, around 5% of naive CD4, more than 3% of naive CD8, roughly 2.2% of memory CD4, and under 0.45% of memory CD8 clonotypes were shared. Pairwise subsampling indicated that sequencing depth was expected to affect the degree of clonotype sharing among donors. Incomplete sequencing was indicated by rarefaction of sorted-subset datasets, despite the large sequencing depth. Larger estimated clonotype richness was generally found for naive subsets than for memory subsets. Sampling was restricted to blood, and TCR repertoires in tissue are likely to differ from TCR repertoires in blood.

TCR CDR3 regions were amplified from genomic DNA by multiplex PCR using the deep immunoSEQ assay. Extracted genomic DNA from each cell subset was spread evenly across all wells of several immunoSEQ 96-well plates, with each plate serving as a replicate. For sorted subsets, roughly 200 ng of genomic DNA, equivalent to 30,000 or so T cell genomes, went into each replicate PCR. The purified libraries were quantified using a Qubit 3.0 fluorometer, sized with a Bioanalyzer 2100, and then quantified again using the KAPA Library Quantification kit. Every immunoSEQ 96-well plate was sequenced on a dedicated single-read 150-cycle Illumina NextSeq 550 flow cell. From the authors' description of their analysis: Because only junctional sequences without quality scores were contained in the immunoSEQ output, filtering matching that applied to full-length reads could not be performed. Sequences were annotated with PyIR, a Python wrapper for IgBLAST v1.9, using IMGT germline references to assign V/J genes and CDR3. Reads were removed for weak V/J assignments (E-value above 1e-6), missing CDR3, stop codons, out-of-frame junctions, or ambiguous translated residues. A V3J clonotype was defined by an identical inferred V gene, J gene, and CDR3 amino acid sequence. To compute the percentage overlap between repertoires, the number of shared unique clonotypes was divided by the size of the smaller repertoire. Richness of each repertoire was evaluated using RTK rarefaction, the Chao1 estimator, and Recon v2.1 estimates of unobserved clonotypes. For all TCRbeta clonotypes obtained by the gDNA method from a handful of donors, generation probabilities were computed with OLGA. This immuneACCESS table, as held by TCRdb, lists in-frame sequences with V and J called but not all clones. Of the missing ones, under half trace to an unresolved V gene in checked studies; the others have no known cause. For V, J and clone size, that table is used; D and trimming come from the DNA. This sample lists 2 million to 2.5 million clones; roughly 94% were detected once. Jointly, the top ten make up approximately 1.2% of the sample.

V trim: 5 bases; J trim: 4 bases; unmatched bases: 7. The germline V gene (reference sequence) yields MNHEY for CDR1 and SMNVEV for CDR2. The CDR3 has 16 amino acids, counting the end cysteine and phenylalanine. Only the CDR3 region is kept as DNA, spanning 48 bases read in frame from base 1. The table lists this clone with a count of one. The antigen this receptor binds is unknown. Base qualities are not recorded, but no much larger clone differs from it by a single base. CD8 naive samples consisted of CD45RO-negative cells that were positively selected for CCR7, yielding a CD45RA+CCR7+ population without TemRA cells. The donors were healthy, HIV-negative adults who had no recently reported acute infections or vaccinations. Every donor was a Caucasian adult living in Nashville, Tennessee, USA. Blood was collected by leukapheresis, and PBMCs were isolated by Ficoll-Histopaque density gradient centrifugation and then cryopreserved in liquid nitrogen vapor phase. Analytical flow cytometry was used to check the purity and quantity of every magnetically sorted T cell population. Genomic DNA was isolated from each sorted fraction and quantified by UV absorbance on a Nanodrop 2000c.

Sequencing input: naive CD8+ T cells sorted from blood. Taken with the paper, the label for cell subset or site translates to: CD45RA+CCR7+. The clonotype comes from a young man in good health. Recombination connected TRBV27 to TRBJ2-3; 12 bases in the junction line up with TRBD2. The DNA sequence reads TGTGCCAGCAGTCCCGGACTAGCGGGGATCTCAGATACGCAGTATTTT. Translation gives CASSPGLAGISDTQYF.